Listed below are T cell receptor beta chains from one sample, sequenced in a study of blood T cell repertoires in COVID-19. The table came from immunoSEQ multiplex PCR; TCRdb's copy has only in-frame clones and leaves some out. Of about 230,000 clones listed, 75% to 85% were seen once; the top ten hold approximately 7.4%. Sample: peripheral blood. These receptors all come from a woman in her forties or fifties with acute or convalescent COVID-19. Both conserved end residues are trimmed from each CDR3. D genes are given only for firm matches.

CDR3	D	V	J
ASSHRWFATNEKLF	NA	TRBV14	TRBJ1-4
ASGRTGHSGNTIY	TRBD1	TRBV6-5	TRBJ1-3
ASSFGINYGYT	NA	TRBV6-5	TRBJ1-2
ASRDRADTQY	TRBD1	TRBV6-5	TRBJ2-3
ASSEALGGNQPQH	NA	TRBV2	TRBJ1-5
ASSLNSGTAGTGELF	TRBD2	TRBV7-3	TRBJ2-2
ASSPRQGVGEQY	TRBD1	TRBV7-2	TRBJ2-7
ASTRRGTDTQY	NA	TRBV12-3/TRBV12-4	TRBJ2-3
ASSLRTGGAYEQY	TRBD1	TRBV27	TRBJ2-7
ASSDMGTSGINEQF	TRBD2	TRBV4-2	TRBJ2-1
ASSDPGTGADTQY	NA	TRBV10-2	TRBJ2-3